This is a list of T cell receptor beta chains from one sample in a study of human T cells and chemical hapten exposure. TCRdb reprocessed the RACE reads with MiXCR, giving one entry per CDR3 protein. The data hold a few hundred thousand distinct CDR3 sequences, with 4% to 5.5% observed a single time. The sample consisted of whole blood, taken in connection with sensitization to the hapten diphenylcyclopropenone (DPC). The source of these receptors is a woman in her 50s with alopecia areata. Some clones in this sample may be carry-over from other donors' samples. The conserved cysteine and the conserved F or W are not part of the CDR3 here. The order of the fields is V gene, CDR3 protein.

TRBV25-1	ASSVHGELF
TRBV27	ASSLSSGGHTQY
TRBV9	ASSGTGQSYEQY
TRBV12-3/TRBV12-4	ASRTGIISPLH
TRBV14	ASGTTSYEQY
TRBV6-2/TRBV6-3	ASSRGLVEQY
TRBV3-1	ASSQAYYEQY
TRBV24-1	ATSDLLGGQETQY
TRBV7-2	ASSFGTGFTDTQY
TRBV10-3	AISEGAGANVLT
TRBV3-1	ASSPRAGVTYEQY
TRBV27	ASSFLTAAMNTEAF
TRBV5-1	ASRIREDTEAF
TRBV29-1	SVRDGGYEQY
TRBV10-3	AISAGGYTDTQY
TRBV7-2	ASSLAGGLYGETQY
TRBV20-1	SARVAGGEETQY
TRBV2	ASSVNPSSGGLDSYGYT
TRBV14	ASSQDQGQLYEQY
TRBV10-3	AISAFDRTGELF
TRBV12-3/TRBV12-4	ASRLGRGSITGELF
TRBV29-1	SVVPRADTQY
TRBV14	ASSPRASGRDAYNEQF
TRBV29-1	SVEKDYGYT
TRBV7-8	ASSLRGGGELF
TRBV29-1	STPGVAVNNEQF
TRBV20-1	SARGPRVIYGYT
TRBV9	ASSYSGPSSYNEQF
TRBV12-3/TRBV12-4	ASSFWTGGAGANVLT
TRBV12-3/TRBV12-4	ASGMTPAAEKLF
TRBV10-3	AISEPDGEQF
TRBV4-2	ASSQVLAGVHEQF
TRBV7-8	ASSLVKGGTFQETQY
TRBV2	ASSVAGGHAGELF
TRBV20-1	SARLRWPAELAGTDTQY
TRBV20-1	SALGVNNEQF
TRBV20-1	SVSDRFLKNIQY